This is a list of T cell receptor beta chains from one sample in a study of beta chain features in type 1 diabetes. Measured with immunoSEQ multiplex PCR; TCRdb has only the in-frame clones, and not every one. The repertoire has a few hundred thousand clones, 30% of them found once; the top ten carry about 0.065%. Sequences were obtained from naive CD4+ T cells from blood. These TCRs come from a man between 18 and 29 years old in good health. Both conserved end residues are trimmed from each CDR3. The D gene is left open where the match is weak.

ASSSQAGPETQY TRBJ2-5 . TRBV7-2
ASSEWSDNEQY TRBJ2-7 . TRBV25-1
ASSQSGTTRVNEQF TRBJ2-1 TRBD2 TRBV4-3
ASSVGRAGYNEQF TRBJ2-1 . TRBV9
AIGGWDSSYEQY TRBJ2-7 TRBD1 TRBV10-3
ASETHDRLGGNYEQY TRBJ2-7 . TRBV28
ATSRSRDRLNQPQH TRBJ1-5 TRBD1 TRBV15
AWSPAGNTIY TRBJ1-3 . TRBV30
ASSPMAGTSGSEQY TRBJ2-7 TRBD2 TRBV27
AWSVSLSETQY TRBJ2-5 . TRBV30
ASSLGPLGGANVLT TRBJ2-6 . TRBV5-6
ASSLEGRDLLGYT TRBJ1-2 . TRBV7-2
SVVGGIQGYT TRBJ1-2 . TRBV29-1
ASSVGGTGYYEQY TRBJ2-7 TRBD1 TRBV9
ASSSPEGLEQY TRBJ2-7 . TRBV5-1
AWSPLGTYGYT TRBJ1-2 . TRBV30
ASSPSGADGYGYT TRBJ1-2 . TRBV7-9
ASTGGRIDTQY TRBJ2-3 TRBD2 TRBV2
ASSLGSGLETEQY TRBJ2-7 . TRBV7-9
ASRSGTVVYEQY TRBJ2-7 TRBD1 TRBV28
ASSEQRNQPQH TRBJ1-5 . TRBV7-6
ASSRLLAGVGVNEQF TRBJ2-1 TRBD2 TRBV4-3
ASSQLALGQKNYNEQF TRBJ2-1 . TRBV4-1
ASSVGTGSGANVLT TRBJ2-6 TRBD1 TRBV5-1
AWSVETGYEQY TRBJ2-7 . TRBV30
ASSQGTANWPQH TRBJ1-5 . TRBV4-1
ASSPTGGSYEQY TRBJ2-7 TRBD1 TRBV7-9
ASSVERKDNEQF TRBJ2-1 . TRBV9
ASSEWGSNQPQH TRBJ1-5 . TRBV25-1
AWSGTDNQPQH TRBJ1-5 TRBD1 TRBV30
ASSRGGDGYEQY TRBJ2-7 . TRBV6-5
ASSLVGTGANVLT TRBJ2-6 . TRBV5-1
ASRRQVTNEQF TRBJ2-1 . TRBV6-6
ASSLGKGIVSRTDNIINEQF TRBJ2-1 . TRBV5-1
ASSPWTSGAYEQF TRBJ2-1 TRBD2 TRBV4-1
ASSATPQGGFYGYT TRBJ1-2 TRBD1 TRBV27
ASSPGQAKRPDTQY TRBJ2-3 . TRBV28
ASSFELGTEAF TRBJ1-1 . TRBV7-9
ASGSHNEQF TRBJ2-1 . TRBV12-5
SVRQVHEQF TRBJ2-1 . TRBV29-1
AWSVGGAYNEQF TRBJ2-1 . TRBV30
AGQGPGLNYGYT TRBJ1-2 . TRBV30
ASTTGAGWDTEAF TRBJ1-1 . TRBV27
ASSQEGWGLAGPDTQY TRBJ2-3 TRBD2 TRBV4-2